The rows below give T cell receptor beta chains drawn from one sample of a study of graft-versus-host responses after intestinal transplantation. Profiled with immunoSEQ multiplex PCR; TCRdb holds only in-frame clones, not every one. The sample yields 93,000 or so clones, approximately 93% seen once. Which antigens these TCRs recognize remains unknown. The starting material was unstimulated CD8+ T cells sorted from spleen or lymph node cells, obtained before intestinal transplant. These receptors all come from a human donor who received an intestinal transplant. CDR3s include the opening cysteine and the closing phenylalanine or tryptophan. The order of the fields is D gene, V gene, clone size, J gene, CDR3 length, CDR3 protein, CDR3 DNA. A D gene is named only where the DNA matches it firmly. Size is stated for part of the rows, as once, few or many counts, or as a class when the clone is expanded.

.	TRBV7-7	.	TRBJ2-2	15	CASSAISTLNGELFF	TGTGCCAGCAGCGCCATATCGACACTGAACGGGGAGCTGTTTTTT
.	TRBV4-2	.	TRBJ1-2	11	CASSQGTGYTF	TGTGCCAGCAGCCAAGGGACAGGCTACACCTTC
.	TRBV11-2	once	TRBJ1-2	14	CASSLDGTAYGYTF	TGTGCCAGCAGCTTGGACGGCACGGCCTATGGCTACACCTTC
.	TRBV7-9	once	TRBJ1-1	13	CASSLVENTEAFF	TGTGCCAGCAGCTTAGTGGAGAACACTGAAGCTTTCTTT
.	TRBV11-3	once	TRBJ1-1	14	CASSPLGKDAEAFF	TGTGCCAGCAGCCCCCTGGGGAAAGACGCTGAAGCTTTCTTT
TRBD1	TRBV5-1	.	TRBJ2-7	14	CASSAGQGAWEQYF	TGCGCCAGCAGTGCGGGACAGGGGGCTTGGGAGCAGTACTTC
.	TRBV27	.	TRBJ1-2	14	CASSTPGAVKGYTF	TGTGCCAGCAGCACGCCGGGGGCTGTGAAGGGCTACACCTTC
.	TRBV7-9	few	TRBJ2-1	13	CASSRGDYNEQFF	TGTGCCAGCAGCAGGGGGGACTACAATGAGCAGTTCTTC
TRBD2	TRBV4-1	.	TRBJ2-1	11	CASSHAGGQFF	TGCGCCAGCAGCCATGCGGGGGGGCAGTTCTTC
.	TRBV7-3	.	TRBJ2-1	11	CASSSGNEQFF	TGTGCCAGCAGCTCGGGCAATGAGCAGTTCTTC
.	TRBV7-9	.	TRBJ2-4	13	CASSPRVWNIQYF	TGTGCCAGCAGCCCCAGGGTTTGGAACATTCAGTACTTC
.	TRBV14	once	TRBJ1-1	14	CASSQDRQGTEAFF	TGTGCCAGCAGCCAAGACAGGCAGGGCACTGAAGCTTTCTTT
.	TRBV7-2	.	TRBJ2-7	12	CASSFQGGEQYF	TGTGCCAGCAGCTTTCAGGGAGGCGAGCAGTACTTC
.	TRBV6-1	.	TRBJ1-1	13	CASSGGVTTEAFF	TGTGCCAGCAGTGGAGGGGTAACCACTGAAGCTTTCTTT
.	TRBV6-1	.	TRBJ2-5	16	CASSETTTGYQETQYF	TGTGCCAGCAGTGAAACAACGACGGGCTACCAAGAGACCCAGTACTTC
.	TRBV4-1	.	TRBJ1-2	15	CASSQDPVANYGYTF	TGCGCCAGCAGCCAAGACCCTGTGGCCAACTATGGCTACACCTTC
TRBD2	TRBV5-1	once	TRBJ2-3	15	CASSGGTSVTDTQYF	TGCGCCAGCAGTGGTGGGACTAGCGTCACAGATACGCAGTATTTT
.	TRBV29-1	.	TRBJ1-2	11	CSVEQGYGYTF	TGCAGCGTTGAACAGGGCTATGGCTACACCTTC
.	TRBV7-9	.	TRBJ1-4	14	CASSIGGVAEKLFF	TGTGCCAGCAGTATAGGAGGGGTTGCTGAAAAACTGTTTTTT
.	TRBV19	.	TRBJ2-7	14	CASSIRDATYEQYF	TGTGCCAGTAGTATTCGGGACGCCACCTACGAGCAGTACTTC
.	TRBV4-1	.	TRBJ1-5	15	CASSQFETSNQPQHF	TGCGCCAGCAGCCAATTTGAGACTAGCAATCAGCCCCAGCATTTT
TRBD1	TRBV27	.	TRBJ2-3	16	CASSHGQGLPTDTQYF	TGTGCCAGCAGTCACGGACAGGGGCTACCCACAGATACGCAGTATTTT
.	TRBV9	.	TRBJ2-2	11	CASSVSGELFF	TGTGCCAGCAGCGTCTCCGGGGAGCTGTTTTTT
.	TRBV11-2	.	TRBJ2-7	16	CASSLDQETVSYEQYF	TGTGCCAGCAGCTTAGATCAGGAGACGGTCTCCTACGAGCAGTACTTC
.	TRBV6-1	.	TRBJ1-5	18	CASSERRTDKYSNQPQHF	TGTGCCAGCAGTGAAAGGAGGACAGACAAATATAGCAATCAGCCCCAGCATTTT